This T cell receptor (beta chain) was found in a study of blood T cell repertoires in COVID-19. Turning to the study itself: COVID-19 samples, acute and convalescent, were from the United States, Italy and Spain. Sources were T cells, B-cell-depleted T cells, or PBMCs; the material itself was cDNA or gDNA.

Authors' data handling: Amplifying reference gene primers gave estimates of nucleated cell counts. The data were produced by immunoSEQ multiplex PCR, yet TCRdb's version contains in-frame clones alone and is incomplete. The V and J calls and the clone size are those of that table, but D and trimming were determined from the DNA. The top ten hold around 1% of the sample, which has around 380,000 clones, 81% seen once. This CDR3 has 14 residues. Germline V CDR1 and CDR2: SGHAT, FQNNGV. The ends lost 10 bases at V and 3 bases at J; junction bases unmatched: 8. Sequencing was carried out using peripheral blood. This TCR came from a human donor with acute or convalescent COVID-19. The donor label of this sample is uncertain. V gene TRBV11-2 combines with J gene TRBJ2-1; 8 nucleotides align to TRBD1. The CDR3 coding sequence is TGTGCCACCACGACAGGGGTAAGCTACAATGAGCAGTTCTTC. It is translated as CATTTGVSYNEQFF.